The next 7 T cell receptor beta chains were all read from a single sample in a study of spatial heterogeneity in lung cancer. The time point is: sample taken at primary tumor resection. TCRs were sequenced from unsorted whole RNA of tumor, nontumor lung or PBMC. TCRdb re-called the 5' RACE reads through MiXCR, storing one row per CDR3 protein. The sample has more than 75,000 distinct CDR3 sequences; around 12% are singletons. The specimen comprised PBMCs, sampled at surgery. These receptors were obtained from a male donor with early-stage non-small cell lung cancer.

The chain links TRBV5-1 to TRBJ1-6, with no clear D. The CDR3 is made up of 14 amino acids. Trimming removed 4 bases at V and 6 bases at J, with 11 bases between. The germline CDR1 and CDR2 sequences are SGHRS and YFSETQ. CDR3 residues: CASSPSPGNSPLHF. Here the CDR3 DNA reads TGCGCCAGCAGCCCCAGTCCGGGTAATTCACCCCTCCACTTT.

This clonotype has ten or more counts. Here the CDR3 reads CATSEGAAGDTQYF. As DNA, the CDR3 is TGTGCCACCAGTGAAGGAGCGGCGGGAGATACGCAGTATTTT. The chain is built from TRBV24-1 and TRBJ2-3; D may be TRBD2 (5 bases). Germline CDR1 is KGHDR and CDR2 is SFDVKD. Trimming stripped 4 bases from V and 5 bases from J, with 12 bases between. The CDR3 runs to 14 residues.

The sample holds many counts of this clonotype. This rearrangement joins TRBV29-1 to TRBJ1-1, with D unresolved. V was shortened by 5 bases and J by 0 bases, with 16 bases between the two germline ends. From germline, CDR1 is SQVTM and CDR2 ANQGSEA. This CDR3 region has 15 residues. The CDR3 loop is CSVRPSGVMNTEAFF. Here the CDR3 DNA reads TGCAGCGTTCGCCCATCCGGGGTCATGAACACTGAAGCTTTCTTT.

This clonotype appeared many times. The CDR3 DNA reads TGTGCCAGCAGCATCGGACAGGGGGCCATGAACACTGAAGCTTTCTTT. Protein product: CASSIGQGAMNTEAFF. This sequence joins TRBV9 and TRBJ1-1, with TRBD1 matching over 11 bases. There are 16 residues in the CDR3. Trimming removed 4 bases from V and 0 bases from J; junction bases left unmatched: 5. Germline CDR1 is SGDLS and CDR2 is YYNGEE. Drawing the rest from reference TRBV9 and TRBJ1-1, the complete variable domain is DSGVTQTPKHLITATGQRVTLRCSPRSGDLSVYWYQQSLDQGLQFLIQYYNGEERAKGNILERFSAQQFPDLHSELNLSSLELGDSALYFCASSIGQGAMNTEAFFGQGTRLTVV.

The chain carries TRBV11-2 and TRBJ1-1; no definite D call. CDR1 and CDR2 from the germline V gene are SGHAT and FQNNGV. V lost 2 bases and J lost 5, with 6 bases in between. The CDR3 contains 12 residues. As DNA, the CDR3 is TGTGCCAGCAGCTTACTACGGACTGAAGCTTTCTTT. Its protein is CASSLLRTEAFF.

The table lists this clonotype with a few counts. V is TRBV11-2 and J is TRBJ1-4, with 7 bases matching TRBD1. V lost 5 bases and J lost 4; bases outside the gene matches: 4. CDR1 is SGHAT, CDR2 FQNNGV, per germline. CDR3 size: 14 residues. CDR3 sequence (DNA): TGTGCCAGCAGCCCCCGGGACAGTAATGAAAAACTGTTTTTT. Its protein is CASSPRDSNEKLFF.

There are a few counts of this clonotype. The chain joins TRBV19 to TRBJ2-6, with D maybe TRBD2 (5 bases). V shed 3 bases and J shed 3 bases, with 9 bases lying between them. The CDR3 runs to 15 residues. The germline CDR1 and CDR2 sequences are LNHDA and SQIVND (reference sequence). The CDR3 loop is CASSMSGDGANVLTF. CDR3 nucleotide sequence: TGTGCCAGTAGTATGTCCGGGGATGGGGCCAACGTCCTGACTTTC.